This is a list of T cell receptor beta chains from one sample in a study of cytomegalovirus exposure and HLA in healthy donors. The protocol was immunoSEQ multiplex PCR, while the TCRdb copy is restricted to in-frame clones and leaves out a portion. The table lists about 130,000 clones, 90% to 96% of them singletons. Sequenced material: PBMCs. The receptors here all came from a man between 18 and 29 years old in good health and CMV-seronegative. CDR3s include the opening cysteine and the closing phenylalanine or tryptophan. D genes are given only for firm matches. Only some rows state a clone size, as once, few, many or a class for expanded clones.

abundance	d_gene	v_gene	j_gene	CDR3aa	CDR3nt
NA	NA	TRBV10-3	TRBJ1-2	CAISLSDSQTFNYGYTF	TGTGCCATCAGCCTATCGGACAGCCAGACTTTTAACTATGGCTACACCTTC
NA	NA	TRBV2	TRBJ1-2	CASSERMAGRKFGYTF	TGTGCCAGCAGTGAACGTATGGCAGGGAGGAAGTTTGGCTACACCTTC
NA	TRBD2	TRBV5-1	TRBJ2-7	CASSILAGGGYEQYF	TGCGCCAGCAGCATATTAGCGGGAGGTGGCTACGAGCAGTACTTC
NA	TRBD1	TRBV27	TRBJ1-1	CASSLRTGGHRQAFF	TGTGCCAGCAGTCTCCGGACAGGGGGCCATAGGCAAGCTTTCTTT
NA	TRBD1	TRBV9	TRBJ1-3	CASSAGGRQGVFSGNTIYF	TGTGCCAGCAGCGCCGGAGGGAGACAGGGGGTTTTCTCTGGAAACACCATATATTTT
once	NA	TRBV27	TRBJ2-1	CATEAIKSEAGWNEQFF	TGTGCCACCGAAGCAATTAAGAGCGAGGCGGGGTGGAATGAGCAGTTCTTC
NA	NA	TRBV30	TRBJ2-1	CAWSADGNEQFF	TGTGCCTGGAGTGCTGACGGGAATGAGCAGTTCTTC
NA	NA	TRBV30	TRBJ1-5	CAWSSVQGRPDQPQHF	TGTGCCTGGAGTTCGGTACAGGGTCGGCCGGATCAGCCCCAGCATTTT
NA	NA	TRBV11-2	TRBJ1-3	CASSLNPSSSGNTIYF	TGTGCCAGCAGCTTAAACCCGTCCAGCTCTGGAAACACCATATATTTT
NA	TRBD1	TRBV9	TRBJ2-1	CASSADRRYNEQFF	TGTGCCAGCAGCGCGGACAGGCGCTACAATGAGCAGTTCTTC
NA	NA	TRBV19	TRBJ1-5	CASTQGKGLGNQPQHF	TGTGCCAGTACCCAGGGGAAAGGGTTAGGGAATCAGCCCCAGCATTTT
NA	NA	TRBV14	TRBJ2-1	CASSQAGSNEQFF	TGTGCCAGCAGCCAAGCGGGTAGCAATGAGCAGTTCTTC
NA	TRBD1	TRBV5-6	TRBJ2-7	CASSWNPGQLYEQYF	TGTGCCAGCAGCTGGAACCCGGGACAGCTATACGAGCAGTACTTC
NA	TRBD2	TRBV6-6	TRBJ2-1	CASSPEGLASYNEQFF	TGTGCCAGCAGCCCAGAGGGACTAGCCAGCTACAATGAGCAGTTCTTC
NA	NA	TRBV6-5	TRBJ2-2	CASSYSGLNTGELFF	TGTGCCAGCAGTTATTCAGGTTTAAACACCGGGGAGCTGTTTTTT
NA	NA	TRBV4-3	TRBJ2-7	CASSQAGDYEQYF	TGCGCCAGCAGCCAAGCGGGGGACTACGAGCAGTACTTC
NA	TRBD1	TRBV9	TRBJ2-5	CASSVGTGRQETQYF	TGTGCCAGCAGCGTAGGGACAGGGAGACAAGAGACCCAGTACTTC
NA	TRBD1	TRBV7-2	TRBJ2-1	CASSSTGLGNEQFF	TGTGCCAGCAGCTCGACAGGGCTTGGCAATGAGCAGTTCTTC
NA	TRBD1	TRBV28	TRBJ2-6	CATIQGEGLRQGWVSGANVLTF	TGTGCCACCATACAGGGAGAAGGTCTCCGACAGGGATGGGTCTCTGGGGCCAACGTCCTGACTTTC
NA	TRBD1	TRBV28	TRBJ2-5	CASSDRELGETQYF	TGTGCCAGCAGTGACAGGGAACTTGGAGAGACCCAGTACTTC
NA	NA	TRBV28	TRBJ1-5	CASSRSDSWVGPQHF	TGTGCCAGCAGTCGCTCGGACAGCTGGGTCGGGCCCCAGCATTTT
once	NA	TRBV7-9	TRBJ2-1	CASSLVVMRNEQFF	TGTGCCAGCAGCTTAGTCGTGATGCGCAATGAGCAGTTCTTC
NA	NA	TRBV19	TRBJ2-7	CASSTLNYEQYF	TGTGCCAGTAGTACCCTAAACTACGAGCAGTACTTC
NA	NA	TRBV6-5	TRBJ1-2	CASSYGARGGYGYTF	TGTGCCAGCAGTTACGGAGCGAGGGGGGGCTATGGCTACACCTTC
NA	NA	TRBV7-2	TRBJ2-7	CASSLGQGGYEQYF	TGTGCCAGCAGCTTAGGGCAGGGTGGGTACGAGCAGTACTTC
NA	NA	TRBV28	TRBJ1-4	CASSLVGANEKLFF	TGTGCCAGCAGTTTGGTCGGGGCTAATGAAAAACTGTTTTTT
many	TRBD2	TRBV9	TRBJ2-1	CASSVATGGDARRSEQFF	TGTGCCAGCAGCGTAGCTACGGGGGGGGACGCCCGGCGGAGTGAGCAGTTCTTC
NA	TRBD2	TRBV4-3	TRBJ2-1	CASSQDNRGRPNEQFF	TGCGCCAGCAGCCAAGATAATCGCGGGAGGCCCAATGAGCAGTTCTTC
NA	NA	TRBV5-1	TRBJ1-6	CASSLAGSSTGVGNSPLHF	TGCGCCAGCAGCTTGGCCGGATCATCAACCGGGGTAGGGAATTCACCCCTCCACTTT
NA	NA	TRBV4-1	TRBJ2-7	CASSPTQGPEQYF	TGCGCCAGCAGCCCGACACAGGGACCCGAGCAGTACTTC